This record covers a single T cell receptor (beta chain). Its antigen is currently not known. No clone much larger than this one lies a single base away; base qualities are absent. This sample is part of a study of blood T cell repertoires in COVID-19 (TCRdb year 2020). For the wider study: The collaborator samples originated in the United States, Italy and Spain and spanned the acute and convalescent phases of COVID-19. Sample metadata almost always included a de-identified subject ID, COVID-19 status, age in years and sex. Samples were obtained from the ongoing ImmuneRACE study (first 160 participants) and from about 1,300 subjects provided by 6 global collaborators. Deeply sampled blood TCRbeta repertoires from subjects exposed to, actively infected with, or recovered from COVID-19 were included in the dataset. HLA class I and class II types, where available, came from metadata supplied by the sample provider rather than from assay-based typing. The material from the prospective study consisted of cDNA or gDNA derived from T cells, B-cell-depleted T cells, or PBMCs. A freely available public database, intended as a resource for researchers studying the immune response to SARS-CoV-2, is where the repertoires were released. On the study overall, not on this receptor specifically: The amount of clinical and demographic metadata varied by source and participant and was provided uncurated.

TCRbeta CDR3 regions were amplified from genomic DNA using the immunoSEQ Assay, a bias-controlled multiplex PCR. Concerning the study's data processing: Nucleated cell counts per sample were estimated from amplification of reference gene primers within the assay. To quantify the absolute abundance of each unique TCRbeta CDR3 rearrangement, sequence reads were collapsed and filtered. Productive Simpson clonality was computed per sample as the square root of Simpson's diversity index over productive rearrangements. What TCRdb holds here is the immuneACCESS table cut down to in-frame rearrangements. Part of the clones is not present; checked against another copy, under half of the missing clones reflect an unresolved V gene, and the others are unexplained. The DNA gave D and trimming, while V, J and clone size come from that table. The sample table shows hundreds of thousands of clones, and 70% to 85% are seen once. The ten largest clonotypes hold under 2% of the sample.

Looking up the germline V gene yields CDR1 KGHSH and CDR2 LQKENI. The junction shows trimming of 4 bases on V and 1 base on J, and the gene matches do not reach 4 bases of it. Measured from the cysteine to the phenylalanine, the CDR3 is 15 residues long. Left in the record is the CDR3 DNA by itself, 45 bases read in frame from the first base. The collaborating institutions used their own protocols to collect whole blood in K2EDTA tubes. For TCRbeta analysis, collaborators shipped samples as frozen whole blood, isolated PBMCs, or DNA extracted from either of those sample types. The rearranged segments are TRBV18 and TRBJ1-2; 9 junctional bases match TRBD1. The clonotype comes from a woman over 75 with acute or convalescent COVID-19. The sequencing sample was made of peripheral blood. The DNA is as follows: TGTGCCAGCTCACAAATGGGACAGGGTAACTATGGCTACACCTTC. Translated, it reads CASSQMGQGNYGYTF.